These 13 T cell receptor beta chains share one sample of origin, sequenced in a study of OX40 agonist ivuxolimab in advanced cancers. The method was immunoSEQ multiplex PCR; TCRdb's version includes in-frame clones alone and lacks a portion of them. Among more than 10,000 clones listed, over 80% were seen once. Here the sequenced sample was CD4+ or CD8+ T cells sorted from blood, taken in a trial of the OX40 agonist ivuxolimab. Receptor source: an adult with an advanced solid tumor such as melanoma, head and neck, liver or kidney cancer.

With regard to this clone: The sample has other DNA sequences that encode this CDR3 too. The rearrangement joins TRBV9 to TRBJ2-3; D is unresolved. The V end was cut by 2 bases, the J end by 0 bases, with 4 bases between. The CDR3 is 13 residues long. Germline V gene sequence: CDR1 SGDLS, CDR2 YYNGEE. The CDR3 protein is CASSVGSTDTQYF. The CDR3 coding sequence is TGTGCCAGCAGCGTGGGTAGCACAGATACGCAGTATTTT.

J is TRBJ2-7 and V is TRBV27; 14 bases match TRBD2. Per germline, CDR1 MNHEY and CDR2 SMNVEV (reference sequence). V was pared by 5 bases and J by 2 bases, with 2 bases of the junction left unmatched. The CDR3 consists of 15 residues. The CDR3 protein is CASSGGLAGAYEQYF. As DNA, the CDR3 is TGTGCCAGCAGTGGGGGACTAGCGGGAGCCTACGAGCAGTACTTC.

DNA of the CDR3: TGTGCCAGCAGTTACTTGGGCAGCTATGGCTACACCTTC. This translates into CASSYLGSYGYTF. The chain uses TRBV6-5 and TRBJ1-2; D not certain. V gave up 1 base and J gave up 4 bases, with 7 bases separating them. CDR1 and CDR2 from the germline V gene are MNHEY and SVGAGI. CDR3 length: 13 amino acids.

The rearrangement joins TRBV14 to TRBJ2-7, with D unclear. This CDR3 is 14 amino acids long. V lost 1 base and J 1 base, leaving 8 bases between the germline ends. CDR1 is SGHDN, CDR2 FVKESK, per germline. In DNA form, the CDR3 reads TGTGCCAGCAGCCAAGTTGTAGGGTCCTACGAGCAGTACTTC. Its translation: CASSQVVGSYEQYF.

The rearrangement uses TRBV7-3 and TRBJ2-2; 14 nucleotides agree with TRBD2. Germline lookup yields CDR1 SGHTA and CDR2 FQGTGA. The CDR3 covers 18 residues. Germline trimming cut 2 bases from V and 4 bases from J; bases unmatched to any gene: 6. Written as DNA, the CDR3 is TGTGCCAGCAGCTTAGGGACTAGCGGGAGATTTGGCACCGGGGAGCTGTTTTTT. Translated: CASSLGTSGRFGTGELFF.

The chain carries TRBV7-8 and TRBJ2-5; a weak D match, TRBD2 (5 bases). Germline CDR1 reads SGHVS; CDR2 reads FQNEAQ. The length of the CDR3 is 15 residues. Trimming left V 3 bases short and J 2 bases short, with 13 bases between. DNA of the CDR3: TGTGCCAGCAGCTTCGACGGGGTAGATCAAGAGACCCAGTACTTC. It yields the protein CASSFDGVDQETQYF.

The rearrangement uses TRBV5-4 and TRBJ2-3; unclear D gene. V gave up 1 base and J gave up 3 bases, with 0 bases separating them. The CDR3 has 11 residues. Looked up from germline, CDR1 is SGHNT and CDR2 is YYREEE (reference sequence). The CDR3 is CASSLTDTQYF. CDR3 DNA: TGTGCCAGCAGCTTGACAGATACGCAGTATTTT.

This CDR3 is CASSVDSTGFNYGYTF. The CDR3, as DNA: TGTGCCAGCAGCGTAGATTCGACAGGGTTTAACTATGGCTACACCTTC. The rearrangement joins TRBV9 to TRBJ1-2, with TRBD1 identical over 7 bases. V shed 0 bases, J shed 1 base, and the junction held 6 bases outside the gene matches. This CDR3 comprises 16 residues. Germline lookup yields CDR1 SGDLS and CDR2 YYNGEE.

The chain combines TRBV11-2 with TRBJ2-3, with 9 nucleotides matching TRBD1. CDR1 SGHAT and CDR2 FQNNGV come from the germline V gene. V dropped 5 bases and J dropped 13; count of bases not matched to a gene: 4. The CDR3 consists of 11 residues. This CDR3 reads CASSHRDREYF. CDR3 nucleotides: TGTGCCAGCAGCCACCGGGACAGGGAGTATTTT.

The chain combines TRBV4-3 with TRBJ1-1; a weak D match, TRBD1 (5 bases). The CDR3 covers 19 residues. V was shortened by 0 bases and J by 2 bases, with 22 bases between the two germline ends. CDR1 LGHNA and CDR2 YSLEER come from the germline V gene. The CDR3 region has the DNA TGCGCCAGCAGCCAAGATCCTCAGGGCCTCTCTACCTTCAACACTGAAGCTTTCTTT. It is translated as CASSQDPQGLSTFNTEAFF.

V and J are TRBV27 and TRBJ2-5; 8 positions agree with TRBD2. The V segment lost 5 bases and the J segment 3 bases; nucleotides outside the gene matches: 5. The CDR3 totals 14 residues. Germline V gene data show CDR1 as MNHEY and CDR2 as SMNVEV (reference sequence). Written as DNA, the CDR3 is TGTGCCAGCAGTGGCCGGGAGGGGGAAGAGACCCAGTACTTC. It is translated as CASSGREGEETQYF.

This chain uses TRBV19 with TRBJ2-2; D gene uncertain. The CDR3 runs to 14 residues. Germline V gene lookup returns CDR1 LNHDA and CDR2 SQIVND (reference sequence). Trimming took 5 bases from V and 7 from J, leaving 14 bases between them. The CDR3 spells CASSGSSGHGELFF. The CDR3, as DNA: TGTGCCAGTAGTGGTTCCTCCGGGCACGGGGAGCTGTTTTTT.

This clone has only one observation. The chain employs TRBV7-9 and TRBJ2-2; possibly TRBD2 for D (5 bases). The CDR3 covers 18 residues. V dropped 4 bases and J dropped 4 bases, with 22 bases sitting between them. CDR1 SEHNR and CDR2 FQNEAQ come from the germline V gene (reference sequence). CDR3 sequence (DNA): TGTGCCAGCAGCTGGGATACTTCCTTCACTAGATCCACCGGGGAGCTGTTTTTT. Its translation: CASSWDTSFTRSTGELFF.